The clone carrying this T cell receptor (beta chain) occurred many times. What it recognizes is unknown. Constant-region reverse primers amplified full-length variable regions, followed by semi-nested Nested Universal Primer A PCR. From the 5' RACE reads, TCRdb called clonotypes with MiXCR, one entry per CDR3 protein. This table has tens of thousands of distinct CDR3 sequences, more than 15% appearing once. Study-level findings and limits: Tumor memory CD4+ T cell TCR gene usage was found to cluster with blood and lymph node memory CD4+ cells and with lymph node naive CD4+ cells. Tumor Treg TCRs overlapped most with tumor naive CD4+ cells.

The ends were cut back, 3 bases at V and 6 bases at J, with 21 bases in the middle. Germline CDR1 is DFQATT and CDR2 is SNEGSKA (reference sequence). The CDR3 has 15 residues. CD25-based Treg depletion was applied to purified naive CD4+ T cells. Sequences were obtained from naive CD4+ T cells sorted from blood. Subset given: naive CD4+ T cells, CD4+CD45RA+CD25-. This rearrangement joins TRBV20-1 to TRBJ2-7; tentatively, D is TRBD2 (5 bases). This TCR derives from a female donor with breast cancer. The CDR3 reads CSASSLLEGAAEQYF. CDR3 nucleotides: TGCAGTGCTAGTTCGCTTCTCGAGGGAGCCGCCGAGCAGTACTTC.